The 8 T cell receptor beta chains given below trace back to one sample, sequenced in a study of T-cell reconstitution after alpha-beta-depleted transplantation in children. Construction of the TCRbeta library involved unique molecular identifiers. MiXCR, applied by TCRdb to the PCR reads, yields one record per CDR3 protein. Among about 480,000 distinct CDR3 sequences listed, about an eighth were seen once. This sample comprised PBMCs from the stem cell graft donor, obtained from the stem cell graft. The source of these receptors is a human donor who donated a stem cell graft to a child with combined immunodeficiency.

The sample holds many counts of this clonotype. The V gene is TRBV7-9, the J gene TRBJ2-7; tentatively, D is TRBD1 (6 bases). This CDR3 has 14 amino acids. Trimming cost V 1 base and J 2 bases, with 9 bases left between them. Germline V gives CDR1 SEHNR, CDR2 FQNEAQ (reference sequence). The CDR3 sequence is CASSLGRTAYEQYF. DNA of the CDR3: TGTGCCAGCAGCTTAGGACGGACAGCCTACGAGCAGTACTTC.

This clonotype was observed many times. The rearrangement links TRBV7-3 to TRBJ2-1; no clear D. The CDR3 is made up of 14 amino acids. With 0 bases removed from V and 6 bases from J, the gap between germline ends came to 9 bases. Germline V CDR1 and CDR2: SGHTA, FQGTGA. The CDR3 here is CASSLTNSGNEQFF. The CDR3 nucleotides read TGTGCCAGCAGCTTAACAAACAGTGGCAATGAGCAGTTCTTC.

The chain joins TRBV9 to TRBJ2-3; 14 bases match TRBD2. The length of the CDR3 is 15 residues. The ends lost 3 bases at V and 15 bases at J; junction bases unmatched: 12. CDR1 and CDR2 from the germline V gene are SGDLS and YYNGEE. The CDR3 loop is CASSDGTSGRPRAYF. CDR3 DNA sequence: TGTGCCAGCAGCGACGGGACTAGCGGGAGACCTCGGGCCTATTTT.

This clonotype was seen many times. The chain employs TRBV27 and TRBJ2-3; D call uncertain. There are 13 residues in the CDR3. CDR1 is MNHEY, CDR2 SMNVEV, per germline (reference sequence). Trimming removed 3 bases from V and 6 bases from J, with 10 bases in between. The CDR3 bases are TGTGCCAGCAGTTTTAATGATGGCGATACGCAGTATTTT. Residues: CASSFNDGDTQYF.

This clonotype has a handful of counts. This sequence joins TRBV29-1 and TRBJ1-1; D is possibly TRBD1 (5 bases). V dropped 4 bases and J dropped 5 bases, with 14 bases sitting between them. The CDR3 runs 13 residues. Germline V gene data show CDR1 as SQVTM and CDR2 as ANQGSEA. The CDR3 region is CSVVVLGGTEAFF. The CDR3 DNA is TGCAGCGTTGTCGTACTGGGGGGAACTGAAGCTTTCTTT. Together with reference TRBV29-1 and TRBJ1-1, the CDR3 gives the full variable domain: SAVISQKPSRDICQRGTSLTIQCQVDSQVTMMFWYRQQPGQSLTLIATANQGSEATYESGFVIDKFPISRPNLTFSTLTVSNMSPEDSSIYLCSVVVLGGTEAFFGQGTRLTVV.

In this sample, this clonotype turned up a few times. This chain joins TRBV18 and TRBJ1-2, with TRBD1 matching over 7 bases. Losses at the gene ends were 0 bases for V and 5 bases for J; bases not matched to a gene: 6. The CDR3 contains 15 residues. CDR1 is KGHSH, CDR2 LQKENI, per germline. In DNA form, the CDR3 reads TGTGCCAGCTCACCACCGGTGACAGGGCGTTATGGCTACACCTTC. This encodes CASSPPVTGRYGYTF.

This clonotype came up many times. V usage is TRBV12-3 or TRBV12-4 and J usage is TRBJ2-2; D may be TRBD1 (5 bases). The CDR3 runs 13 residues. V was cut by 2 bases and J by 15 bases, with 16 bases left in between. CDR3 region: CASSLTGHDSVFF. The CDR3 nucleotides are TGTGCCAGCAGTTTAACAGGTCATGACTCGGTGTTTTTT.

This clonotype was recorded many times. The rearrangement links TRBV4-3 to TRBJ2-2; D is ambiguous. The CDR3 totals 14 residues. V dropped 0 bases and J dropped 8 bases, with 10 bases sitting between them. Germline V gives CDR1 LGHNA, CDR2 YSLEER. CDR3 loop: CASSQEIDKGELFF. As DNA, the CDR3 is TGCGCCAGCAGCCAAGAAATCGACAAAGGGGAGCTGTTTTTT.